The 11 T cell receptor beta chains below all came from one sample that was sequenced in a study of T-cell reconstitution after alpha-beta-depleted transplantation in children. Unique molecular identifiers featured in how the TCRbeta library was prepared. TCRdb re-called the PCR reads with MiXCR, one entry per CDR3 protein. The data contain 200,000 or so distinct CDR3 sequences, about 8.2% of them singletons. The sample in question was PBMCs, mostly from graft donor cells, obtained 360 days after TCRalphabeta/CD19-depleted stem cell transplant. These receptors were taken from a male patient aged 2 to 10 who had a stem cell transplant for acute myeloid leukemia, so the T cells may come from the graft donor.

With regard to this clonotype: Given the absence of the conserved phenylalanine or tryptophan at the CDR3 end, a read error is likely. The rearrangement links TRBV20-1 to TRBJ1-2; 10 bases match TRBD1. Per germline, CDR1 DFQATT and CDR2 SNEGSKA (reference sequence). The CDR3 is 14 residues long. The trim removed 0 bases at V and 6 bases at J, leaving 4 bases unmatched. CDR3 in DNA: TGCAGTGCTAGAGATTCGACAGGGGGCAATGGCTACACCTGC. It yields the protein CSARDSTGGNGYTC.

The J gene is TRBJ2-7, the V gene TRBV7-6; D perhaps matches TRBD1 (6 bases). The CDR3 runs to 14 residues. Trimming took 6 bases from V and 1 from J, leaving 13 bases between them. Per the germline V gene, CDR1 is SGHVS and CDR2 is FNYEAQ. The CDR3 DNA sequence: TGTGCCAGCAGTCCAGGGGAGAGATCCTACGAGCAGTACTTC. Its protein product is CASSPGERSYEQYF.

This clonotype has more than one count but fewer than ten. The chain couples TRBV20-1 to TRBJ1-2; no definite D call. CDR1 DFQATT and CDR2 SNEGSKA come from the germline V gene (reference sequence). Trimming left V 5 bases short and J 6 bases short, with 4 bases between. There are 9 residues in the CDR3. The CDR3 DNA follows: TGCAGTGCTTCCGATGGCTACACCTTC. Translation: CSASDGYTF.

This clonotype was observed a few times. The gene calls are TRBV20-1 and TRBJ2-3; TRBD2 aligns across 7 bases. J gave up 2 bases and V 6 bases, and 8 bases lay outside the gene matches. The V gene's germline CDR1 is DFQATT and CDR2 SNEGSKA (reference sequence). This CDR3 is built from 14 residues. The CDR3, as DNA: TGCAGTGCGTCCCGGGAGGCTCCCACAGATACGCAGTATTTT. Protein sequence: CSASREAPTDTQYF.

V usage is TRBV6-2 or TRBV6-3 and J usage is TRBJ2-5, with TRBD1 matching over 8 bases. V lost 0 bases and J lost 4; bases outside the gene matches: 4. This CDR3 spans 15 amino acids. Germline V CDR1 and CDR2: MNHEY, SVGEGT. The DNA of the CDR3 is TGTGCCAGCAGTTACTCGACAGGGGTAGGAGAGACCCAGTACTTC. It codes for CASSYSTGVGETQYF.

This clonotype was seen many times. CDR3 protein: CASRPGQGWLSSVLTF. CDR3 nucleotides: TGTGCCAGCAGACCCGGACAGGGGTGGTTGTCCAGCGTCCTGACTTTC. The J gene is TRBJ2-6, the V gene TRBV27, with 9 bases fitting TRBD1. Trimming took 6 bases from V and 12 from J; bases not matched to a gene: 15. From germline, CDR1 is MNHEY and CDR2 SMNVEV (reference sequence). CDR3 length equals 16 residues.

This clonotype has a count of ten or more. This rearrangement joins TRBV7-6 to TRBJ2-5, with D possibly TRBD1 on 6 matching bases. The CDR3 is 12 amino acids. Trimming took 7 bases from V and 5 from J, leaving 11 bases between them. Germline CDR1 is SGHVS and CDR2 is FNYEAQ. As DNA, the CDR3 is TGTGCCAGCAAATCCACAGGGGAGACCCAGTACTTC. Translated, it gives CASKSTGETQYF.

This clonotype was recorded at least ten times. The chain carries TRBV9 and TRBJ2-7; D possibly corresponds to TRBD1 (6 bases). The CDR3 covers 15 residues. The germline V gene has CDR1 SGDLS and CDR2 YYNGEE. Trimming stripped 4 bases from V and 0 bases from J, with 14 bases between. The CDR3 reads CASSSRDTSSYEQYF. CDR3 nucleotides: TGTGCCAGCAGCTCCCGGGACACATCCTCCTACGAGCAGTACTTC.

A few counts support this clonotype. The chain joins TRBV24-1 to TRBJ2-3; 7 bases agree with TRBD2. The germline gives CDR1 KGHDR, CDR2 SFDVKD. V shed 2 bases and J 6 bases; nucleotides not matched to a gene: 1. This CDR3 has 13 residues. The CDR3 loop reads CATSDWGGDTQYF. For the CDR3, the DNA is TGTGCCACCAGTGATTGGGGGGGGGATACGCAGTATTTT.

The gene calls are TRBV2 and TRBJ1-2; the D is unclear. The germline V gene encodes CDR1 SNHLY and CDR2 FYNNEI. Trimming shortened V by 4 bases and J by 4 bases, and 13 bases separated the two germline ends. The CDR3 sequence is 14 residues long. The CDR3 nucleotides are TGTGCCAGCAGTGTTTATGCAGCGACCTATGGCTACACCTTC. Protein: CASSVYAATYGYTF. Variable domain in full (rest from reference TRBV2 and TRBJ1-2): EPEVTQTPSHQVTQMGQEVILRCVPISNHLYFYWYRQILGQKVEFLVSFYNNEISEKSEIFDDQFSVERPDGSNFTLKIRSTKLEDSAMYFCASSVYAATYGYTFGSGTRLTVV.

The chain is built from TRBV11-1 and TRBJ1-2, with D possibly TRBD1 on 6 matching bases. Looked up from germline, CDR1 is SGHAT and CDR2 is FQDESV (reference sequence). The CDR3 has 18 amino acids. The germline V and J ends were trimmed by 4 bases and 0 bases, with 21 bases remaining between them. CDR3 sequence reads: CASSSKTGFLRANYGYTF. CDR3 DNA sequence: TGTGCCAGCAGCTCAAAGACAGGATTTCTAAGAGCTAACTATGGCTACACCTTC.